The rows below give T cell receptor beta chains drawn from one sample of a study of T-cell reconstitution after alpha-beta-depleted transplantation in children. TCRdb reanalysed the PCR reads using MiXCR and keeps one entry per CDR3 protein. The data contain more than 550,000 distinct CDR3 sequences, under 12% of them singletons. This sample comprised PBMCs from the stem cell graft donor, obtained from the stem cell graft. The receptor source for this set is a human donor who donated a stem cell graft to a child with acute myeloid leukemia. The CDR3 runs from the conserved cysteine through the conserved F or W. Fields, in order: CDR3 length, V gene, CDR3 protein.

>18|TRBV24-1
CATSDATGLAGEGNEQFF
>17|TRBV12-3/TRBV12-4
CASSSYSGTGGGETQYF
>18|TRBV27
CASNSPGQGKNSNQPQHF
>19|TRBV2
CASCPSGARPNGAYNEQFF
>13|TRBV29-1
CSAASGRAHEQYF
>13|TRBV9
CASSVPLADEQFF
>12|TRBV27
CASSLSGVEQFF
>15|TRBV3-1
CASSQGVRSSYEQYF
>14|TRBV12-3/TRBV12-4
CASRPQGAREKLFF
>15|TRBV20-1
CSARAREGYTGELFF
>14|TRBV7-9
CASSNLLGGETQYF
>15|TRBV2
CASSELSVIPNEQFF
>14|TRBV4-2
CASSPYKGSYEQYF
>16|TRBV6-5
CASSYERGGQAYEQYF
>13|TRBV5-1
CASSAGMSGEQYF
>15|TRBV10-3
CAISEGTSGSYEQFF
>14|TRBV5-1
CASSWGTGGDTQYF
>15|TRBV7-2
CASLSGHPSYNEQFF
>16|TRBV20-1
CSAKGGLAAKGDTQYF
>15|TRBV2
CASSRGLAGGYEQYF
>16|TRBV7-9
CASSSTSGGLYNEQFF
>15|TRBV12-3/TRBV12-4
CASSLGAGKVDTQYF
>16|TRBV6-4
CASRAGLRSIRYEQYF
>13|TRBV11-1
CASSLDRVDIQYF
>14|TRBV29-1
CSADPDQNTGELFF
>17|TRBV20-1
CSARGNLRDHRTDTQYF
>16|TRBV7-6
CASSLALGGLGNTIYF
>14|TRBV27
CASSILAGESEQYF